The rows below give T cell receptor beta chains drawn from one sample of a study of technical replicates of blood from a handful of donors. Sequenced by immunoSEQ multiplex PCR; TCRdb stores in-frame clones only, minus some. This sample has almost 90,000 clones, with approximately 95% found just once. Sequenced: T cells isolated from PBMCs. These receptors were collected from a human donor in good health. The CDR3 runs from the conserved cysteine through the conserved F or W. Fields, in order: CDR3 protein, CDR3 DNA, D gene, clone size, J gene, V gene. The D gene is left open where the match is weak. Some rows have no size entry. The others give once, few or many, or a class for an expanded clone.

CDR3 protein: CASSSRSSGDGELFF; CDR3 DNA: TGTGCCAGCAGCTCCCGGAGTAGCGGCGACGGGGAGCTGTTTTTT; D gene: .; clone size: once; J gene: TRBJ2-2; V gene: TRBV7-6
CDR3 protein: CASSMGLSSYTGRAVNVNYGYTF; CDR3 DNA: TGTGCCAGTAGTATGGGACTTTCTTCCTATACCGGGCGGGCAGTCAATGTCAACTATGGCTACACCTTC; D gene: .; clone size: .; J gene: TRBJ1-2; V gene: TRBV19
CDR3 protein: CASSQDGSGPENTGELFF; CDR3 DNA: TGTGCCAGCAGCCAAGATGGTAGCGGACCAGAGAACACCGGGGAGCTGTTTTTT; D gene: .; clone size: .; J gene: TRBJ2-2; V gene: TRBV4-2
CDR3 protein: CASSFGASYEQYF; CDR3 DNA: TGTGCCAGCAGCTTCGGAGCCTCCTACGAGCAGTACTTC; D gene: .; clone size: .; J gene: TRBJ2-7; V gene: TRBV5-5
CDR3 protein: CASSIVGQSYEQYF; CDR3 DNA: TGTGCCAGTAGTATTGTGGGACAGTCCTACGAGCAGTACTTC; D gene: TRBD1; clone size: once; J gene: TRBJ2-7; V gene: TRBV19
CDR3 protein: CASSLASRVVRQPQHF; CDR3 DNA: TGTGCCAGCAGCTTAGCGAGCAGGGTCGTACGGCAGCCCCAGCATTTT; D gene: .; clone size: .; J gene: TRBJ1-5; V gene: TRBV7-8
CDR3 protein: CASRSTGVLGTEAFF; CDR3 DNA: TGTGCCAGCCGTTCGACAGGGGTGCTCGGCACTGAAGCTTTCTTT; D gene: TRBD1; clone size: .; J gene: TRBJ1-1; V gene: TRBV28
CDR3 protein: CASSASGGTEYNEQFF; CDR3 DNA: TGTGCCAGCAGCGCCAGCGGCGGGACAGAATACAATGAGCAGTTCTTC; D gene: .; clone size: .; J gene: TRBJ2-1; V gene: TRBV9
CDR3 protein: CASSDRGYTGELFF; CDR3 DNA: TGTGCCAGCAGTGACAGGGGGTACACCGGGGAGCTGTTTTTT; D gene: .; clone size: once; J gene: TRBJ2-2; V gene: TRBV6-4
CDR3 protein: CASSHSGLEDTQYF; CDR3 DNA: TGCGCCAGCAGCCATTCGGGACTGGAAGATACGCAGTATTTT; D gene: .; clone size: .; J gene: TRBJ2-3; V gene: TRBV4-3
CDR3 protein: CASSNQAGDNQPQHF; CDR3 DNA: TGTGCCAGTAGTAACCAGGCAGGGGACAATCAGCCCCAGCATTTT; D gene: .; clone size: .; J gene: TRBJ1-5; V gene: TRBV19
CDR3 protein: CASRSGTSAFYGYTF; CDR3 DNA: TGTGCCAGCAGGTCGGGTACATCGGCCTTCTATGGCTACACCTTC; D gene: .; clone size: .; J gene: TRBJ1-2; V gene: TRBV6-5
CDR3 protein: CASNLQGFEETQYF; CDR3 DNA: TGTGCCAGCAACTTACAGGGCTTCGAAGAGACCCAGTACTTC; D gene: .; clone size: .; J gene: TRBJ2-5; V gene: TRBV7-9
CDR3 protein: CASSRDTEAFF; CDR3 DNA: TGTGCCAGCTCTCGGGACACTGAAGCTTTCTTT; D gene: .; clone size: .; J gene: TRBJ1-1; V gene: TRBV18
CDR3 protein: CARGGVLTDGELFF; CDR3 DNA: TGTGCCAGGGGGGGGGTCTTGACAGACGGGGAGCTGTTTTTT; D gene: TRBD2; clone size: .; J gene: TRBJ2-2; V gene: TRBV2
CDR3 protein: CASSLARVAGGGYTF; CDR3 DNA: TGTGCCAGCAGCTTAGCCCGTGTGGCAGGGGGTGGCTACACCTTC; D gene: TRBD1; clone size: .; J gene: TRBJ1-2; V gene: TRBV7-8